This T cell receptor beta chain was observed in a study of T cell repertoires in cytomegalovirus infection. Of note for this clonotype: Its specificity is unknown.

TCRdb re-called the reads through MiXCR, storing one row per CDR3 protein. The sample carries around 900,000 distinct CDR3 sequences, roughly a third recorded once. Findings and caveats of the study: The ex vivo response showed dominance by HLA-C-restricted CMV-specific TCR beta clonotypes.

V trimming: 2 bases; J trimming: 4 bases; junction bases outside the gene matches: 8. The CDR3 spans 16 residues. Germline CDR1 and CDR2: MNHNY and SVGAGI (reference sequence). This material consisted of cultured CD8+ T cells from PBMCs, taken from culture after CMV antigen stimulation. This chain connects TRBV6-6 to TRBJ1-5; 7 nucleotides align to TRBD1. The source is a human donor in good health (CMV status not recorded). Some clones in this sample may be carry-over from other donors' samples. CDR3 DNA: TGTGCCAGCAGTTACCGAGAGGGACAGCTAAATCAGCCCCAGCATTTT. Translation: CASSYREGQLNQPQHF.